The present entry profiles one T cell receptor beta chain with its context. This entry is derived from a study of radiotherapy plus CTLA-4 blockade in lung cancer. Data came from immunoSEQ multiplex PCR; TCRdb stores just in-frame clones and leaves some out. The data hold some 120,000 clones, with 70% to 85% observed a single time. This CDR3 is built from 15 residues. J gave up 4 bases and V 6 bases, and 7 bases lay outside the gene matches. In germline, CDR1 is SNHLY, CDR2 FYNNEI. V is TRBV2 and J is TRBJ2-3; 10 bases map to TRBD2. This clonotype originated in a human donor with non-small cell lung cancer that progressed on radiotherapy plus ipilimumab. Some clones in this sample may be carry-over from other donors' samples. The sequenced sample was peripheral blood, obtained from a patient treated with radiotherapy plus ipilimumab. The CDR3 DNA follows: TGTGCCAGCAGAGAAAGCGGGGGGGCCGCAGATACGCAGTATTTT. Translating gives CASRESGGAADTQYF.